This TCR beta chain comes out of a study of cytomegalovirus exposure and HLA in healthy donors. The study's findings and limits: CMV antigen specificity was confirmed in vitro for a few CMV-associated chains.

The V gene end was trimmed by 2 bases and the J gene end by 1 base; junction bases not matched to a gene: 4. The V gene's germline CDR1 is SGHTA and CDR2 FQGNSA. The CDR3 spans 15 residues. To note about this clone: What it binds is not known.

PCR primers comprised 60 Vbeta and 13 Jbeta primers. Clones were read by immunoSEQ multiplex PCR, and TCRdb kept only the in-frame ones, dropping some. The repertoire holds 160,000 or so clones, with 70% as singletons. Healthy individuals who donated bone marrow served as the donors. The chain couples TRBV7-2 to TRBJ2-5, with 7 bases identical to TRBD1. Sequencing was done on a sample of PBMCs. The TCR originated in a man between 18 and 29 years old in good health and CMV-seropositive. The CDR3 nucleotides are TGTGCCAGCAGCTTATCTGGGACAGTCCAAGAGACCCAGTACTTC. Translated, it gives CASSLSGTVQETQYF.